Listed here are 24 T cell receptor beta chains from one sample, sequenced in a study of T cells in narcolepsy. Produced via immunoSEQ multiplex PCR; TCRdb's table is partial and in-frame only. Here the sample spans tens of thousands of clones, 70% to 85% being singletons. Source material: CD45RA- memory CD4+ T cells from PBMCs. Source of these receptors: a human donor with narcolepsy.

This chain links TRBV5-6 with TRBJ2-7; 8 bases map to TRBD1. From germline, CDR1 is SGHDT and CDR2 YYEEEE. The CDR3 runs 16 residues. Trimming cost V 0 bases and J 5 bases; bases outside gene matches: 10. In DNA, the CDR3 is TGTGCCAGCAGCTTGGTCGGACAGGGTCTAGCCGACGAGCAGTACTTC. It encodes CASSLVGQGLADEQYF. The full variable domain, its missing parts supplied by reference TRBV5-6 and TRBJ2-7, is DAGVTQSPTHLIKTRGQQVTLRCSPKSGHDTVSWYQQALGQGPQFIFQYYEEEERQRGNFPDRFSGHQFPNYSSELNVNALLLGDSALYLCASSLVGQGLADEQYFGPGTRLTVT.

The chain recombines TRBV5-1 with TRBJ1-2; 9 bases are a match to TRBD1. The ends lost 1 base at V and 8 bases at J; junction bases unmatched: 0. The CDR3 length is 12 residues. Germline loops: CDR1 SGHRS, CDR2 YFSETQ. Written as DNA, the CDR3 is TGCGCCAGCAGCTTGACAGGGGGCGGCTACACCTTC. Amino acids: CASSLTGGGYTF.

The genes are TRBV7-3 and TRBJ2-2; D might be TRBD1 (5 bases). Germline lookup yields CDR1 SGHTA and CDR2 FQGTGA. Trimming left V 5 bases short and J 6 bases short, with 19 bases between. The CDR3 sequence is 16 residues long. The CDR3: CASSPTWGGGSGELFF. The CDR3, as DNA: TGTGCCAGCAGCCCCACGTGGGGCGGTGGGTCCGGGGAGCTGTTTTTT.

A few counts support this clone. This CDR3 is also generated by other DNA sequences in the sample. This chain joins TRBV27 and TRBJ2-1, with 14 bases aligning to TRBD2. V gave up 5 bases and J gave up 6 bases; unmatched junction bases: 6. Germline V gene lookup returns CDR1 MNHEY and CDR2 SMNVEV (reference sequence). The CDR3 consists of 16 residues. The CDR3 sequence is CASSLLTSGRANEQFF. The CDR3 nucleotides are TGTGCCAGCAGTCTCTTGACTAGCGGGAGGGCCAATGAGCAGTTCTTC.

The chain recombines TRBV19 with TRBJ2-4; 7 positions agree with TRBD1. The CDR3 is made up of 15 amino acids. Germline values: CDR1 LNHDA, CDR2 SQIVND (reference sequence). The ends lost 0 bases at V and 6 bases at J; junction bases unmatched: 5. CDR3 protein: CASSIDNRGSNIQYF. The CDR3 DNA reads as TGTGCCAGTAGTATAGATAACAGGGGTTCAAACATTCAGTACTTC.

This clone was recorded once. J is TRBJ2-5 and V is TRBV7-2; TRBD1 matches 9 bases. Germline loops: CDR1 SGHTA, CDR2 FQGNSA. CDR3 size: 13 residues. V was pared by 7 bases and J by 2 bases, with 2 bases of the junction left unmatched. The DNA of the CDR3 is TGTGCCAGCAACAGGGGGCTTCAAGAGACCCAGTACTTC. This codes for CASNRGLQETQYF.

A single count supports this clone. The V and J genes are TRBV5-1 and TRBJ2-5; the D call may be TRBD1 or TRBD2 (5 bases each). The CDR3 sequence is 14 residues long. V was cut by 0 bases and J by 5 bases, with 11 bases left in between. The germline gives CDR1 SGHRS, CDR2 YFSETQ. The chain's CDR3 is CASSLGRGAETQYF. Here the CDR3 DNA reads TGCGCCAGCAGCTTGGGTCGGGGCGCGGAGACCCAGTACTTC.

The CDR3 is CASQGQNTDTQYF. The CDR3 nucleotides read TGTGCCAGTCAGGGACAGAACACAGATACGCAGTATTTT. This rearrangement joins TRBV6-5 to TRBJ2-3; 7 nucleotides match TRBD1. The CDR3 loop spans 13 amino acids. Germline lookup yields CDR1 MNHEY and CDR2 SVGAGI. With 9 bases clipped from V and 2 bases from J, the junction kept 5 bases outside the gene matches.

This clone was seen only once. The chain joins TRBV11-2 to TRBJ2-5, with 7 bases lining up with TRBD2. Germline CDR1 SGHAT, CDR2 FQNNGV. The CDR3 has 13 amino acids. Losses at the gene ends were 5 bases for V and 1 base for J; bases not matched to a gene: 1. CDR3: CASSREVQETQYF. In nucleotides, the CDR3 is TGTGCCAGCAGCCGGGAGGTCCAAGAGACCCAGTACTTC.

This clone was detected once. The rearrangement joins TRBV19 to TRBJ1-5, with D unresolved. CDR1 is LNHDA and CDR2 is SQIVND in the germline V gene (reference sequence). The CDR3 loop spans 12 amino acids. V lost 4 bases and J 5 bases, leaving 6 bases between the germline ends. This chain's CDR3 is CASSTNYQPQHF. CDR3 nucleotide sequence: TGTGCCAGTAGTACTAATTATCAGCCCCAGCATTTT.

This clone was seen only once. The genes are TRBV6-6 and TRBJ1-2; D is uncertain. This CDR3 is 13 amino acids long. Deletions cut 2 bases from V and 2 bases from J, with 6 bases between. Per the germline V gene, CDR1 is MNHNY and CDR2 is SVGAGI (reference sequence). The CDR3 spells CASSYNGNYGYTF. The CDR3 nucleotides read TGTGCCAGCAGTTACAACGGCAACTATGGCTACACCTTC.

The chain employs TRBV9 and TRBJ1-1; D might be TRBD1 (5 bases). Germline loops: CDR1 SGDLS, CDR2 YYNGEE. CDR3 length: 13 amino acids. V lost 3 bases and J lost 0, with 6 bases in between. CDR3 nucleotide sequence: TGTGCCAGCAGCGAGGGGATGAACACTGAAGCTTTCTTT. Translated, it gives CASSEGMNTEAFF.

This clone has a single count. V and J are TRBV11-3 and TRBJ1-3; D is ambiguous. Germline V gene lookup returns CDR1 SGHNT and CDR2 YENEEA. The CDR3 covers 16 residues. The V and J ends lost 8 bases and 0 bases respectively, with 17 bases between them. CDR3 DNA: TGTGCCAGCTCCCAAGGCGGCACAAGCTCTGGAAACACCATATATTTT. Protein sequence: CASSQGGTSSGNTIYF.

The CDR3 is CASRIGQGGGAFF. The CDR3, as DNA: TGTGCCAGCAGAATCGGACAGGGAGGAGGAGCTTTCTTT. The chain joins TRBV6-1 to TRBJ1-1; 8 bases match TRBD1. V lost 6 bases, J lost 10 bases, and 10 bases stayed unmatched. Germline assignment: CDR1 MNHNS and CDR2 SASEGT. The CDR3 is made up of 13 amino acids.

In the case of this clone: A read error may account for a junction end that differs from germline. The J gene is TRBJ2-5, the V gene TRBV5-1; 8 bases align to TRBD2. CDR1 is SGHRS, CDR2 YFSETQ, per germline. This CDR3 is 16 amino acids long. CDR3 sequence reads: CASSLEIAGRQETQYF. CDR3 DNA sequence: TGTGCCAGCAGCTTGGAAATAGCGGGGCGCCAAGAGACCCAGTACTTC.

CDR3 DNA sequence: TGTGCCAGCAGCCAAGGGCAGCGCGCCTACAATGAGCAGTTCTTC. This translates into CASSQGQRAYNEQFF. The rearrangement uses TRBV14 and TRBJ2-1; D ambiguous. Germline-derived CDR1 and CDR2 are SGHDN and FVKESK. CDR3 length: 15 residues. Trimming took 1 base from V and 2 from J, leaving 9 bases between them.

The CDR3 protein is CASSLGRLSITDTQYF. The CDR3 DNA reads as TGTGCCAGCAGCTTGGGGCGGTTATCTATCACAGATACGCAGTATTTT. The rearrangement links TRBV5-6 to TRBJ2-3, with unresolved D. CDR1 is SGHDT, CDR2 YYEEEE, per germline. V lost 0 bases and J 2 bases, leaving 13 bases between the germline ends. The CDR3 sequence is 16 residues long.

The chain employs TRBV6-1 and TRBJ1-2, with TRBD1 matching over 9 bases. The germline V gene has CDR1 MNHNS and CDR2 SASEGT. V gave up 2 bases and J gave up 6 bases; unmatched junction bases: 13. The CDR3 has 17 amino acids. The CDR3 protein is CASSEIPSGQGRDGYTF. The DNA of the CDR3 is TGTGCCAGCAGTGAAATCCCATCTGGACAGGGGCGAGATGGCTACACCTTC.

The chain uses TRBV5-4 and TRBJ2-1; 12 positions agree with TRBD2. Germline V lookup: CDR1 SGHNT, CDR2 YYREEE (reference sequence). The V segment lost 5 bases and the J segment 1 base; nucleotides outside the gene matches: 4. The CDR3 covers 16 residues. CDR3 in amino acids: CASRPGTSGSYNEQFF. For the CDR3, the DNA is TGTGCCAGCAGACCGGGGACTAGCGGGTCCTACAATGAGCAGTTCTTC.

This clone has only a few counts. The rearrangement joins TRBV7-9 to TRBJ1-5; D is unclear. With 5 bases removed from V and 7 bases from J, the gap between germline ends came to 12 bases. Per germline, CDR1 SEHNR and CDR2 FQNEAQ (reference sequence). There are 13 residues in the CDR3. This chain's CDR3 is CASSPAMAQPQHF. The CDR3 coding sequence is TGTGCCAGCAGCCCAGCGATGGCCCAGCCCCAGCATTTT. Full variable domain (remainder filled in from reference TRBV7-9 and TRBJ1-5): DTGVSQNPRHKITKRGQNVTFRCDPISEHNRLYWYRQTLGQGPEFLTYFQNEAQLEKSRLLSDRFSAERPKGSFSTLEIQRTEQGDSAMYLCASSPAMAQPQHFGDGTRLSIL.

The gene calls are TRBV6-5 and TRBJ1-3; D might be TRBD1 (5 bases). V was trimmed by 0 bases and J by 1 base, leaving 7 bases between them. This CDR3 is built from 15 residues. Germline CDR1 is MNHEY and CDR2 is SVGAGI. The CDR3 bases are TGTGCCAGCAGTTACTCAGCAGGGTCTGGAAACACCATATATTTT. It translates to CASSYSAGSGNTIYF.

The chain couples TRBV9 to TRBJ2-1; D is undetermined. The CDR3 totals 15 residues. The germline V gene encodes CDR1 SGDLS and CDR2 YYNGEE. Deletions cut 1 base from V and 0 bases from J, with 8 bases between. The CDR3 DNA is TGTGCCAGCAGCGTATCCGGGCCCTCCTACAATGAGCAGTTCTTC. This sequence encodes CASSVSGPSYNEQFF.

The chain recombines TRBV30 with TRBJ2-7; tentatively, D is TRBD1 (5 bases). The ends were cut back, 2 bases at V and 3 bases at J, with 8 bases in the middle. The V gene's germline CDR1 is GTSNPN and CDR2 SVGIG (reference sequence). There are 12 residues in the CDR3. Here the CDR3 reads CAWSQGNYEQYF. Here the CDR3 DNA reads TGTGCCTGGAGTCAGGGCAACTACGAGCAGTACTTC.

This clone was detected a few times. The V gene is TRBV14, the J gene TRBJ1-1; perhaps TRBD1 as D (6 bases). Trimming pared 8 bases from V and 7 bases from J, leaving 23 bases between. The germline V gene encodes CDR1 SGHDN and CDR2 FVKESK. The CDR3 sequence is 15 residues long. In DNA, the CDR3 is TGTGCCAGCGCAAGGACAGCCGCTAACACCAATGAAGCTTTCTTT. It is translated as CASARTAANTNEAFF.